Following are 18 T cell receptor beta chains from one sample sequenced in a study of cytomegalovirus exposure and HLA in healthy donors. Amplification used 60 Vbeta primers and 13 Jbeta primers. The table came from immunoSEQ multiplex PCR; TCRdb's copy has only in-frame clones and leaves some out. The repertoire consists of 81,000 or so clones, with over 60% occurring once and the leading ten covering about 4%. The sequenced sample was PBMCs. These receptors all come from a man between 60 and 75 years old in good health and CMV-seronegative.

The rearrangement links TRBV30 to TRBJ1-2; tentatively, D is TRBD1 (6 bases). This CDR3 has 13 residues. V was trimmed by 3 bases and J by 4 bases, leaving 12 bases between them. From germline, CDR1 is GTSNPN and CDR2 SVGIG (reference sequence). As DNA, the CDR3 is TGTGCCTGGAGGGTGGCCAGGGGCTATGGCTACACCTTC. Its protein is CAWRVARGYGYTF.

This clone has more than one count but fewer than ten. This chain uses TRBV7-9 with TRBJ1-1; no reliable D call. Trimming removed 2 bases at V and 3 bases at J, with 7 bases between. This CDR3 is 13 amino acids long. The germline V gene has CDR1 SEHNR and CDR2 FQNEAQ (reference sequence). The CDR3 bases are TGTGCCAGCAGCTTACTGCCAGACACTGAAGCTTTCTTT. Protein product: CASSLLPDTEAFF.

V gene TRBV7-6 combines with J gene TRBJ2-2; D not resolved. Germline-derived CDR1 and CDR2 are SGHVS and FNYEAQ. Trimming left V 2 bases short and J 1 base short, with 5 bases between. The CDR3 loop spans 14 amino acids. CDR3 DNA: TGTGCCAGCAGCTTAACGGGGAACACCGGGGAGCTGTTTTTT. Translated: CASSLTGNTGELFF. Full variable domain (remainder filled in from reference TRBV7-6 and TRBJ2-2): GAGVSQSPRYKVTKRGQDVALRCDPISGHVSLYWYRQALGQGPEFLTYFNYEAQQDKSGLPNDRFSAERPEGSISTLTIQRTEQRDSAMYRCASSLTGNTGELFFGEGSRLTVL.

The chain has TRBV7-8 and TRBJ1-1; D is possibly TRBD1 (6 bases). The CDR3 is 15 residues long. Trimming removed 7 bases at V and 5 bases at J, with 20 bases between. The V gene's germline CDR1 is SGHVS and CDR2 FQNEAQ. This CDR3 reads CASTVLGGSRTEAFF. The CDR3 nucleotides are TGTGCCAGCACCGTATTAGGGGGATCCCGAACTGAAGCTTTCTTT. The full variable domain, with the rest looked up from reference TRBV7-8 and TRBJ1-1, is GAGVSQSPRYKVAKRGQDVALRCDPISGHVSLFWYQQALGQGPEFLTYFQNEAQLDKSGLPSDRFFAERPEGSVSTLKIQRTQQEDSAVYLCASTVLGGSRTEAFFGQGTRLTVV.

Note on this clone: A junction end diverges from the germline sequence, so it may reflect a read error. The CDR3 reads CASSSPSYGHTF. CDR3 DNA: TGTGCCAGCAGCTCGCCTAGCTATGGCCACACCTTC. The chain uses TRBV9 and TRBJ1-2; no firm D call. This CDR3 region has 12 residues. Germline V gene lookup returns CDR1 SGDLS and CDR2 YYNGEE.

V usage is TRBV7-3 and J usage is TRBJ2-1, with TRBD1 matching over 8 bases. The germline gives CDR1 SGHTA, CDR2 FQGTGA. There are 16 residues in the CDR3. V gave up 5 bases and J gave up 9 bases; unmatched junction bases: 15. This chain's CDR3 is CASSLNGQGAFGEQFF. In DNA, the CDR3 is TGTGCCAGCAGCCTGAACGGACAGGGTGCTTTTGGTGAGCAGTTCTTC. The whole variable domain, remainder taken from reference TRBV7-3 and TRBJ2-1, is GAGVSQTPSNKVTEKGKYVELRCDPISGHTALYWYRQSLGQGPEFLIYFQGTGAADDSGLPNDRFFAVRPEGSVSTLKIQRTERGDSAVYLCASSLNGQGAFGEQFFGPGTRLTVL.

The gene calls are TRBV6-5 and TRBJ2-1; D perhaps matches TRBD2 (5 bases). The V gene lost 4 bases and the J gene lost 10 bases, with 14 bases spanning the gap. Germline V gives CDR1 MNHEY, CDR2 SVGAGI. The CDR3 is 13 residues long. The CDR3 here is CASSFASLKEQFF. CDR3 nucleotide sequence: TGTGCCAGCAGTTTTGCTAGCCTTAAAGAGCAGTTCTTC.

This clone was counted only a few times. The V and J genes are TRBV7-3 and TRBJ2-1; a weak D match, TRBD2 (6 bases). CDR1 is SGHTA, CDR2 FQGTGA, per germline. This CDR3 has 16 residues. Trimming removed 2 bases from V and 3 bases from J, with 14 bases in between. Here the CDR3 reads CASSLGGTGDYNEQFF. The CDR3 DNA reads TGTGCCAGCAGCTTAGGGGGGACGGGAGACTACAATGAGCAGTTCTTC.

The CDR3 DNA reads as TGTGCCAGCAGCTTAGGGCAGGGTTCGGGAAACACCATATATTTT. Its translation: CASSLGQGSGNTIYF. The chain recombines TRBV7-3 with TRBJ1-3, with D possibly TRBD1 on 5 matching bases. This CDR3 has 15 amino acids. Germline values: CDR1 SGHTA, CDR2 FQGTGA. V lost 2 bases and J lost 4, with 12 bases in between.

The chain employs TRBV30 and TRBJ1-5, with 7 bases identical to TRBD1. Germline-derived CDR1 and CDR2 are GTSNPN and SVGIG (reference sequence). After removal of 4 bases from V and 2 bases from J, the junction contained 32 bases not matched to a gene. This CDR3 is 23 amino acids long. The CDR3 DNA sequence: TGTGCCTGGAACCTCTGGGCCTTTTCTACAGGGGCAAAAGGATCAATAGGCAATCAGCCCCAGCATTTT. Amino acid sequence: CAWNLWAFSTGAKGSIGNQPQHF.

The chain has TRBV2 and TRBJ1-1; TRBD1 matches 7 bases. Trimming took 7 bases from V and 3 from J; bases not matched to a gene: 11. This CDR3 is 15 amino acids long. The V gene's germline CDR1 is SNHLY and CDR2 FYNNEI. The CDR3 region is CASNPDRIADTEAFF. CDR3 sequence (DNA): TGTGCCAGCAACCCGGACAGGATTGCGGACACTGAAGCTTTCTTT.

The rearrangement uses TRBV5-1 and TRBJ2-7; D remains unclear. V was shortened by 2 bases and J by 5 bases, with 8 bases between the two germline ends. The CDR3 spans 12 residues. In germline, CDR1 is SGHRS, CDR2 YFSETQ. The CDR3 nucleotides are TGCGCCAGCAGCTTAAGGAGTGACGAGCAGTACTTC. Protein sequence: CASSLRSDEQYF.

This chain joins TRBV13 and TRBJ2-5; TRBD2 matches at 10 bases. The J call may be mistaken, given a closer DNA end match to TRBJ2-7. This CDR3 has 16 amino acids. Germline lookup yields CDR1 PRHDT and CDR2 FYEKMQ (reference sequence). In nucleotides, the CDR3 is TGTGCCAGCAGCTTAAGACTAGCGGGTAGCTCCTACGAGCAGTACTTC. This sequence encodes CASSLRLAGSSYEQYF.

This chain uses TRBV19 with TRBJ1-5, with D tentatively TRBD1 (5 bases). Per the germline V gene, CDR1 is LNHDA and CDR2 is SQIVND (reference sequence). The V end was cut by 3 bases, the J end by 1 base, with 13 bases between. This CDR3 comprises 16 residues. DNA for the CDR3: TGTGCCAGTAGTATCCCGGGGGGTTGGAGCAATCAGCCCCAGCATTTT. Translated: CASSIPGGWSNQPQHF.

The J gene is TRBJ1-6, the V gene TRBV28; no clear D gene. The CDR3 extends over 15 amino acids. The germline V gene has CDR1 MDHEN and CDR2 SYDVKM. V was shortened by 3 bases and J by 6 bases, with 12 bases between the two germline ends. The CDR3 nucleotides read TGTGCCAGCAGTTTCTCCGCCGAGGGTAATTCACCCCTCCACTTT. This codes for CASSFSAEGNSPLHF. Supplemented by reference TRBV28 and TRBJ1-6, the full variable domain reads DVKVTQSSRYLVKRTGEKVFLECVQDMDHENMFWYRQDPGLGLRLIYFSYDVKMKEKGDIPEGYSVSREKKERFSLILESASTNQTSMYLCASSFSAEGNSPLHFGNGTRLTVT.

J is TRBJ1-1 and V is TRBV28, with TRBD1 matching 10 bases. The V and J ends lost 8 bases and 1 base, in that order; junction bases with no gene match: 7. Per germline, CDR1 MDHEN and CDR2 SYDVKM. CDR3 length: 15 amino acids. CDR3 bases: TGTGCCAGCCCTAGACAGGGGGCGAAGAACACTGAAGCTTTCTTT. It encodes CASPRQGAKNTEAFF.

The CDR3 DNA reads as TGTGCCAGCAGTGATGGATCCGGGTTTGGCTACACCTTC. Its protein product is CASSDGSGFGYTF. The J gene is TRBJ1-2, the V gene TRBV2; unclear D gene. Germline V gene lookup returns CDR1 SNHLY and CDR2 FYNNEI. With 3 bases removed from V and 7 bases from J, the gap between germline ends came to 12 bases. This CDR3 contains 13 residues.

This clone was picked up a small number of times. V and J are TRBV6-6 and TRBJ2-1, with TRBD2 matching 11 bases. This CDR3 is 16 amino acids long. Germline CDR1 MNHNY, CDR2 SVGAGI (reference sequence). V was clipped by 6 bases and J by 2 bases; unmatched bases: 6. CDR3 sequence reads: CASSNGLAGTYNEQFF. In DNA form, the CDR3 reads TGTGCCAGCAGCAATGGACTAGCGGGCACCTACAATGAGCAGTTCTTC.